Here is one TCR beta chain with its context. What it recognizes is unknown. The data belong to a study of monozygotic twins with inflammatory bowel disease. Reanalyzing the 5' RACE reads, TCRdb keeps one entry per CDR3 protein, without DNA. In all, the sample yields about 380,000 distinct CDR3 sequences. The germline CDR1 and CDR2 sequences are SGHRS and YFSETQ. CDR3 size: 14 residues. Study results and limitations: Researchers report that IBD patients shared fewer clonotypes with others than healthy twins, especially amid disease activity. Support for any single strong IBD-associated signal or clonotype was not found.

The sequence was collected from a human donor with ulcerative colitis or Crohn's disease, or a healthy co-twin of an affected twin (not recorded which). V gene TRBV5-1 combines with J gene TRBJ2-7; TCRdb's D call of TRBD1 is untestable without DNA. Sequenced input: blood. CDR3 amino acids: CASSFLGTGVEQYF. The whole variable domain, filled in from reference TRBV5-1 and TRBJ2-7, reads KAGVTQTPRYLIKTRGQQVTLSCSPISGHRSVSWYQQTPGQGLQFLFEYFSETQRNKGNFPGRFSGRQFSNSRSEMNVSTLELGDSALYLCASSFLGTGVEQYFGPGTRLTVT.